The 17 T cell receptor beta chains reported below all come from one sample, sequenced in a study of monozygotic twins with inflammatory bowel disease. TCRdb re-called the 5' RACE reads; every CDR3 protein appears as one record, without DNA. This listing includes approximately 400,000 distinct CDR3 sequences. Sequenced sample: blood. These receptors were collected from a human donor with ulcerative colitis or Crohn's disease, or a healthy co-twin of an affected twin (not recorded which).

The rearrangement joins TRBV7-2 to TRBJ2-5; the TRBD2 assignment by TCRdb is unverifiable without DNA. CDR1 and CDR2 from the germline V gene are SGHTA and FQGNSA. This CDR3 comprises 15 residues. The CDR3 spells CASSYLGTQRETQYF.

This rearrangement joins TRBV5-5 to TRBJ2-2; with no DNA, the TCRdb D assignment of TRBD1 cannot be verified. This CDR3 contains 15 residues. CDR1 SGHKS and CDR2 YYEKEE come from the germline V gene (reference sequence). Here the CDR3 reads CASSLLGDFTIGLFF.

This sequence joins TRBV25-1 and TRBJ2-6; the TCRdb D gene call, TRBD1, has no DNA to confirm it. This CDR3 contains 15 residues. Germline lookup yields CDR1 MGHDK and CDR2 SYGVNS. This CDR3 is CASSMGGVGANVLTF.

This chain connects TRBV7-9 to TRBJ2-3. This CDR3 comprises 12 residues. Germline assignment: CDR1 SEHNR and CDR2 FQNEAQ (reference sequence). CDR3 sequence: CASSIPRGPKYF.

The CDR3 spells CASSHRDRAGNEQFF. This chain uses TRBV19 with TRBJ2-1; without DNA, the TCRdb call of TRBD1 cannot be checked. Germline V gene lookup returns CDR1 LNHDA and CDR2 SQIVND (reference sequence). The CDR3 has 15 amino acids.

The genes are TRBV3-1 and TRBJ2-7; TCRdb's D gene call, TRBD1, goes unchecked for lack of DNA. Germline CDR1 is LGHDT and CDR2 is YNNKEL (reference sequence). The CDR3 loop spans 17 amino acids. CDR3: CASSLQGQGMHVHEQYF.

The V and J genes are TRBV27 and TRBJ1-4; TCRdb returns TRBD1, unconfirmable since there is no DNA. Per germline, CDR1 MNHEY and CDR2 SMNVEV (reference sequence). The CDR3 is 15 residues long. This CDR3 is CASSFRQGAIEKLFF. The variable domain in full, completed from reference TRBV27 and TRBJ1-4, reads EAQVTQNPRYLITVTGKKLTVTCSQNMNHEYMSWYRQDPGLGLRQIYYSMNVEVTDKGDVPEGYKVSRKEKRNFPLILESPSPNQTSLYFCASSFRQGAIEKLFFGSGTQLSVL.

Here the CDR3 reads CASSGTGENTGELFF. The chain recombines TRBV7-3 with TRBJ2-2; TCRdb's D call, TRBD1, is unchecked because there is no DNA. Germline assignment: CDR1 SGHTA and CDR2 FQGTGA. The CDR3 is made up of 15 amino acids.

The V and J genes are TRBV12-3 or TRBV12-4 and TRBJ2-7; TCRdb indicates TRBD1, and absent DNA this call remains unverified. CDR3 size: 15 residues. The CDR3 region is CASSFGQGLSYEQYF.

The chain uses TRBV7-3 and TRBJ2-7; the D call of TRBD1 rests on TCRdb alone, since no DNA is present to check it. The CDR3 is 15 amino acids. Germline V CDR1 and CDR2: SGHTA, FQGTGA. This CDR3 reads CASSITGGASGEQYF.

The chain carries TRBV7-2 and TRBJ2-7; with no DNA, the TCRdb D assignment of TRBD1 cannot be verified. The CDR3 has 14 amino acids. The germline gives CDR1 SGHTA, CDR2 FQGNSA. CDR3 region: CASSLAGQAYEQYF. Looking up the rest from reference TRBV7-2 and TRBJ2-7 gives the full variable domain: GAGVSQSPSNKVTEKGKDVELRCDPISGHTALYWYRQSLGQGLEFLIYFQGNSAPDKSGLPSDRFSAERTGGSVSTLTIQRTQQEDSAVYLCASSLAGQAYEQYFGPGTRLTVT.

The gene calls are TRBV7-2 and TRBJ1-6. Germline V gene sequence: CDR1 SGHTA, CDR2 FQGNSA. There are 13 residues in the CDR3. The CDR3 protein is CASSPHSDSPLHF.

CDR3 residues: CASSLLRQSYNEQFF. The genes are TRBV5-1 and TRBJ2-1. Germline loops: CDR1 SGHRS, CDR2 YFSETQ. CDR3 size: 15 residues.

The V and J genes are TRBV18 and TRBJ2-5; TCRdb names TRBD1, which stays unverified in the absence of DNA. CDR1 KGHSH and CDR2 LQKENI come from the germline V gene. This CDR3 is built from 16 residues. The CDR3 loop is CASSGRQGINQETQYF.

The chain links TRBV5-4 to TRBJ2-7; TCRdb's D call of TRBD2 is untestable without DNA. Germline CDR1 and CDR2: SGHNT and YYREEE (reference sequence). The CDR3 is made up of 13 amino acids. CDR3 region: CASSTVGGYEQYF.

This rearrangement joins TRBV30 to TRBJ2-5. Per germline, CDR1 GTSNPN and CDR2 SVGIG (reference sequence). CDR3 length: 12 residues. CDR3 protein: CAWSVRGGTQYF.

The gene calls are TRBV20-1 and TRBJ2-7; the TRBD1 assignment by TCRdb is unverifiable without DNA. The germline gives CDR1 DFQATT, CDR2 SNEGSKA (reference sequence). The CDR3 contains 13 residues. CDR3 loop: CSASRQGGYEQYF.